This T cell receptor (beta chain) was sequenced in a study of shared clonotypes between healthy human individuals. This clone has a single count. Its antigen remains unknown. Possible read error: a much larger clone is one base away. Produced via immunoSEQ multiplex PCR; TCRdb's table is partial and in-frame only. The data contain some 530,000 clones, roughly 80% of them singletons. Broader study findings: Enrolling few donors narrowed the genetic and exposure-history diversity that was represented.

With 6 bases clipped from V and 0 bases from J, the junction kept 6 bases outside the gene matches. Germline V gene data show CDR1 as SNHLY and CDR2 as FYNNEI. The length of the CDR3 is 15 residues. This clonotype originated in a woman aged 40 to 50 in good health. Some clones in this sample may be carry-over from other donors' samples. This chain uses TRBV2 with TRBJ2-3; 7 positions agree with TRBD2. The specimen sequenced was PBMCs. CDR3 sequence: CASSGAGTSTDTQYF. The DNA of the CDR3 is TGTGCCAGCAGCGGAGCGGGAACTAGCACAGATACGCAGTATTTT.